This T cell receptor (beta chain) was observed in a study of cytotoxic CD8 clonotypes in ibrutinib-treated CLL. Study at large: Patient counts were approximately 12 relapsed/refractory, approximately 15 treatment-naive and about 18 IGHV unmutated.

The CDR3 extends over 17 amino acids. Trimming took 0 bases from V and 4 from J; bases not matched to a gene: 9. Per germline, CDR1 LNHNV and CDR2 YYDKDF (reference sequence). Target depth was 1 in 200,000 to 1 in 1 million T cells, about 10x per clonotype. Clones were sequenced by immunoSEQ multiplex PCR, and TCRdb holds only the in-frame ones, with some missing. The sample lists tens of thousands of clones, approximately 71% seen once, with roughly 6.9% in the top ten. The source of this sequence is a human donor with chronic lymphocytic leukemia. The sequences come from PBMCs, collected at disease progression, from a patient treated with ibrutinib. The chain carries TRBV15 and TRBJ1-5; TRBD1 aligns across 7 bases. CDR3 in amino acids: CATSRDRRQGGNQPQHF. The CDR3 region has the DNA TGTGCCACCAGCAGAGATAGGCGGCAGGGGGGAAATCAGCCCCAGCATTTT.